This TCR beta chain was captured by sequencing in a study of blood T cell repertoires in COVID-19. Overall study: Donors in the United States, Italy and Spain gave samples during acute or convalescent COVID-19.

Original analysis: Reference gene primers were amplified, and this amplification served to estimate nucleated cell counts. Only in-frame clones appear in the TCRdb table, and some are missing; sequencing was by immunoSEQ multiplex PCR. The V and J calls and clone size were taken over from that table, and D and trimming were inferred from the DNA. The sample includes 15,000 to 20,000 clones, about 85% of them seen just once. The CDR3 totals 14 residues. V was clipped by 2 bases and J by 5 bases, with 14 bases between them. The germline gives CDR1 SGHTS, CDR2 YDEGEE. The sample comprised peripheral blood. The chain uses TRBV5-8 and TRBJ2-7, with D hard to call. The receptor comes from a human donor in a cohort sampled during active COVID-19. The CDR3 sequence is CASSLPSRRNEQYF. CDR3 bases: TGTGCCAGCAGCTTACCCTCTAGGCGGAACGAGCAGTACTTC.